These 8 T cell receptor beta chains were all obtained from the same sample, sequenced in a study of chemoradiotherapy in HPV16-positive cancers. Sequenced by immunoSEQ multiplex PCR; TCRdb stores in-frame clones only, minus some. This sample has fewer than 15,000 clones, with around 70% found just once. The specimen was collected from a patient who underwent chemoradiotherapy. The receptors originated from a human donor with HPV-associated anogenital cancer.

A remark on this clone: Its ends do not fully match the called genes, so a read error is possible. This sequence joins TRBV30 and TRBJ2-7; 7 bases are shared with TRBD2. CDR3 length equals 13 residues. Germline loops: CDR1 GTSNPN, CDR2 SVGIG (reference sequence). In DNA, the CDR3 is TGTGCCGGGAGGGTGAGGGGCCACTACGAGCAGTACTTC. It is translated as CAGRVRGHYEQYF.

This sequence joins TRBV9 and TRBJ2-7, with 13 bases aligning to TRBD2. Germline values: CDR1 SGDLS, CDR2 YYNGEE. The CDR3 is 18 amino acids. The junction had 9 bases not matched to a gene; V was cut back by 0 bases and J by 3 bases. The CDR3 loop reads CASSVGTSGSPGDYEQYF. CDR3 in DNA: TGTGCCAGCAGCGTAGGGACTAGCGGGAGTCCCGGGGACTACGAGCAGTACTTC. Based on the CDR3 plus reference TRBV9 and TRBJ2-7, the full variable domain is DSGVTQTPKHLITATGQRVTLRCSPRSGDLSVYWYQQSLDQGLQFLIQYYNGEERAKGNILERFSAQQFPDLHSELNLSSLELGDSALYFCASSVGTSGSPGDYEQYFGPGTRLTVT.

The V gene is TRBV21-1, the J gene TRBJ1-2. TRBV21-1 represents a pseudogene. The CDR3 has 13 amino acids. For the CDR3, the DNA is TGTGCCAGCAGCAAAGTTCGGAGACATGGCTACACCTTC. Encoded protein: CASSKVRRHGYTF.

This sequence joins TRBV18 and TRBJ1-1; D is possibly TRBD1 (6 bases). This CDR3 contains 12 residues. The germline CDR1 and CDR2 sequences are KGHSH and LQKENI. V shed 6 bases and J shed 8 bases, with 13 bases lying between them. This chain's CDR3 is CASSFQGQEAFF. CDR3 nucleotide sequence: TGTGCCAGCTCGTTTCAGGGGCAAGAAGCTTTCTTT.

This clone was seen a few times. V is TRBV5-8 and J is TRBJ2-7; D gene unclear. Germline V gene data show CDR1 as SGHTS and CDR2 as YDEGEE. This CDR3 comprises 14 residues. The germline V and J ends were trimmed by 2 bases and 6 bases, with 15 bases remaining between them. The CDR3 loop reads CASSLSWRAGEQYF. CDR3 coding DNA: TGTGCCAGCAGCTTATCTTGGCGAGCCGGCGAGCAGTACTTC.

CDR3 residues: CASSLDSRNTGELFF. Written as DNA, the CDR3 is TGCGCCAGCAGCTTGGATAGCAGGAACACCGGGGAGCTGTTTTTT. V gene TRBV5-1 combines with J gene TRBJ2-2; D remains ambiguous. Trimming took off 0 bases at V and 1 base at J, with 7 bases between the two ends. The germline gives CDR1 SGHRS, CDR2 YFSETQ. The CDR3 spans 15 residues.

The gene calls are TRBV6-1 and TRBJ2-7; D may be TRBD2 (5 bases). There are 13 residues in the CDR3. V lost 1 base and J lost 6, with 10 bases in between. CDR1 is MNHNS and CDR2 is SASEGT in the germline V gene. This chain's CDR3 is CASSEGFAGEQYF. In DNA, the CDR3 is TGTGCCAGCAGTGAAGGGTTCGCGGGCGAGCAGTACTTC.

The V gene is TRBV30, the J gene TRBJ1-1; D is unclear. CDR3 length: 16 residues. The V gene's germline CDR1 is GTSNPN and CDR2 SVGIG (reference sequence). The germline V and J ends were trimmed by 3 bases and 0 bases, with 17 bases remaining between them. CDR3 nucleotides: TGTGCCTGGAGGGATCGAGGTCGGGGTATGAACACTGAAGCTTTCTTT. Protein sequence: CAWRDRGRGMNTEAFF.